These 5 T cell receptor beta chains were sequenced from one sample in a study of early T cells in non-severe SARS-CoV-2 infection. Using its own MiXCR run on the 5' RACE reads, TCRdb lists one record per CDR3 protein. The repertoire includes about 80,000 distinct CDR3 sequences, 12% of them detected once, and 3.4% sits in the top ten. Specimen: whole blood. The receptors shown here come from an adult who was a healthcare worker with PCR-confirmed SARS-CoV-2 infection or an uninfected control (not recorded which).

This clonotype showed up just a few times. The chain employs TRBV6-1 and TRBJ2-3, with D possibly called TRBD1 or TRBD2 (6 bases each). Trimming took 7 bases from V and 4 from J, leaving 21 bases between them. This CDR3 contains 16 residues. The germline V gene encodes CDR1 MNHNS and CDR2 SASEGT. The DNA for the CDR3 is TGTGCCAGCATTCGGGGGCAGTATGTGGGGCCAGATACGCAGTATTTT. Amino acids: CASIRGQYVGPDTQYF.

To note about this clonotype: It may be a read error: a sequence one base away is much more abundant. The chain joins TRBV5-6 to TRBJ2-3; 9 bases are shared with TRBD2. This CDR3 has 16 amino acids. CDR1 is SGHDT, CDR2 YYEEEE, per germline. CDR3 loop: CASGFSYSGSTDTQYF. The CDR3 DNA is TGTGCCAGCGGCTTCTCTTATAGCGGGAGTACAGATACGCAGTATTTT.

This clonotype has only a few counts. The rearrangement uses TRBV28 and TRBJ1-1; D is unclear. The CDR3 runs 13 residues. The V end was cut by 5 bases, the J end by 4 bases, with 11 bases between. The germline V gene encodes CDR1 MDHEN and CDR2 SYDVKM. The CDR3 coding sequence is TGTGCCAGCAGTAACCCTACGGGCACTGAAGCTTTCTTT. It is translated as CASSNPTGTEAFF.

The V call is TRBV7-8, the J call TRBJ2-2; TRBD2 matches 7 bases. J gave up 4 bases and V 4 bases, and 6 bases lay outside the gene matches. Germline CDR1 reads SGHVS; CDR2 reads FQNEAQ. The CDR3 totals 15 residues. CDR3 nucleotide sequence: TGTGCCAGCAGCTCTGGAGGGAGGGGCACCGGGGAGCTGTTTTTT. Protein: CASSSGGRGTGELFF.

This clonotype was counted between two and nine times. The chain carries TRBV2 and TRBJ2-3, with D hard to call. Germline CDR1 SNHLY, CDR2 FYNNEI. Trimming pared 10 bases from V and 2 bases from J, leaving 10 bases between. The length of the CDR3 is 12 residues. For the CDR3, the DNA is TGTGCCACGCGTCGTGACACAGATACGCAGTATTTT. Its translation: CATRRDTDTQYF.